This T cell receptor (beta chain) appears in the sequencing data of a study of cytomegalovirus exposure and HLA in healthy donors. Study results and limitations: Reportedly, diagnosis of cytomegalovirus status by the classifier showed high specificity and sensitivity.

CDR3 length equals 15 residues. The PCR was carried out with 60 Vbeta primers and 13 Jbeta primers. The authors' processing: An analysis performed later counted 70 million to 90 million unique TCR beta chains (roughly 11 million of them shared). Repertoires were generated with immunoSEQ multiplex PCR, while TCRdb's copy carries only in-frame clones and drops some. Clonal size and the V and J genes are those of that table, whereas D and trimming came from the DNA. The table shows around 94,000 clones, with approximately 82% occurring only once. Points on this clone: Its specificity is not known.

V and J are TRBV21-1 and TRBJ2-7; the D call TRBD2 from the table was never checked on the DNA. TRBV21-1 corresponds to a pseudogene. The receptor was isolated from a man aged 35 to 55 in good health and CMV-seronegative. Sequenced sample: PBMCs. The CDR3 nucleotides read TGTGCCAGCAGTACGACTAGCGGGGGGATCTACGAGCAGTACTTC. This sequence encodes CASSTTSGGIYEQYF.